Listed below are T cell receptor beta chains from one sample, sequenced in a study of early T cells in non-severe SARS-CoV-2 infection. Via MiXCR, TCRdb re-called the 5' RACE reads, giving one row per CDR3 protein. The sample includes about 110,000 distinct CDR3 sequences, 10% to 15% seen only once; the top ten take 3% to 4.5%. Here the sequenced sample was whole blood, taken at baseline. These receptors were taken from an adult who was a healthcare worker with PCR-confirmed SARS-CoV-2 infection or an uninfected control (not recorded which). Both conserved end residues are part of each CDR3. D genes are given only for firm matches. Some rows have no size entry. The others give once, few or many, or a class for an expanded clone.

TRBD1 15 - TRBJ1-1 TRBV20-1 TGCAGTGCTAGACCGGGACAGGTAATGAACACTGAAGCTTTCTTT CSARPGQVMNTEAFF
- 10 many TRBJ1-1 TRBV20-1 TGCAGTGCGAGGAACACTGAAGCTTTCTTT CSARNTEAFF
- 13 few TRBJ1-1 TRBV28 TGTGCCAGCAGACAGGAGATGAACACTGAAGCTTTCTTT CASRQEMNTEAFF
TRBD1 15 - TRBJ1-1 TRBV6-4 TGTGCCAGCAGGGTTGGGACAGGGGGAAACACTGAAGCTTTCTTT CASRVGTGGNTEAFF
TRBD2 14 - TRBJ2-3 TRBV7-2 TGTGCCAGCAGCCCCCGGGAGGCCTCAGATACGCAGTATTTT CASSPREASDTQYF
- 12 many TRBJ2-7 TRBV6-5 TGTGCCAGCAGTTCACGAGAGTACGAGCAGTACTTC CASSSREYEQYF
- 18 few TRBJ1-2 TRBV5-1 TGCGCCAGCAGCTTGGCCTTGATCGGGATGGACCGACGCTATGGCTACACCTTC CASSLALIGMDRRYGYTF
- 15 - TRBJ2-3 TRBV20-1 TGCAGTGCTATGGGAATGGGAGGGGGCTTCAATACGCAGTATTTT CSAMGMGGGFNTQYF
- 15 - TRBJ2-7 TRBV20-1 TGCAGTGCTAGATCTGGTTCCTGGGGGATCTACGAGCAGTACTTC CSARSGSWGIYEQYF
- 12 few TRBJ2-7 TRBV20-1 TGCAGTGCTAGAGATGGGATAACCGAGCAGTACTTC CSARDGITEQYF
- 14 few TRBJ2-5 TRBV11-2 TGTGCCAGCAGCCATTGGCAGGCCCAAGAGACCCAGTACTTC CASSHWQAQETQYF
TRBD1 12 few TRBJ1-2 TRBV27 TGTGCCAGCAGTCCGGACAGGGTATTACACACCTTC CASSPDRVLHTF
TRBD2 17 few TRBJ2-1 TRBV5-4 TGTGCCAGCAGCCGCGGTGGGACTAGCGGAAACTACAATGAGCAGTTCTTC CASSRGGTSGNYNEQFF
TRBD2 18 many TRBJ2-1 TRBV12-3/TRBV12-4 TGTGCCAGCAGCCCCGCGGCTAGCGGGAGGGCCAGTATCGATGAGCAGTTCTTC CASSPAASGRASIDEQFF
TRBD2 15 - TRBJ2-7 TRBV20-1 TGCAGTGCTAGACTAGCGGGAGGGCCGTCCTACGAGCAGTACTTC CSARLAGGPSYEQYF
- 16 few TRBJ2-2 TRBV29-1 TGCAGCGTTGAAGATGATCAGGGGTCAGACACCGGGGAGCTGTTTTTT CSVEDDQGSDTGELFF
- 16 - TRBJ1-2 TRBV7-9 TGTGCCAGCAGCTTAGCTTCTGGGGAAGCTACTTCTGGCTACACCTTC CASSLASGEATSGYTF
- 14 few TRBJ2-1 TRBV14 TGTGCCAGCAGCCGACGGGAGTACCTCCACGAGCAGTTCTTC CASSRREYLHEQFF
TRBD2 14 few TRBJ2-3 TRBV18 TGTGCCAGCTCACAGCGGGGGAAATTGGATACGCAGTATTTT CASSQRGKLDTQYF
- 13 - TRBJ2-7 TRBV3-1 TGTGCCAGCAGCCAAGATCGGGGTTTGGAGCAGTACTTC CASSQDRGLEQYF
- 13 few TRBJ2-4 TRBV2 TGTGCCAGCAGCCCGGACAGTACAAACATTCAGTACTTC CASSPDSTNIQYF
TRBD1 15 - TRBJ2-5 TRBV18 TGTGCCAGCTCACCACCGCCTACAGGGGCAGAGACCCAGTACTTC CASSPPPTGAETQYF
TRBD1 16 - TRBJ2-2 TRBV5-1 TGCGCCAGCAGCTCGACAGGGGGTATCTACACCGGGGAGCTGTTTTTT CASSSTGGIYTGELFF
- 16 many TRBJ1-4 TRBV27 TGTGCCAGCAGTTTACGCCCGGGTAGGGCAGGTGAAAAACTGTTTTTT CASSLRPGRAGEKLFF
- 12 - TRBJ2-2 TRBV27 TGTGCCAGCAAGGCCCACACCGGGGAGCTGTTTTTT CASKAHTGELFF
- 11 few TRBJ2-1 TRBV15 TGTGCCACCAGCGGGTTCAATGAGCAGTTCTTC CATSGFNEQFF
TRBD2 17 many TRBJ2-5 TRBV20-1 TGCAGTGCTAGCGGAGAGCCGGGACTAGCGGGACAAGAGACCCAGTACTTC CSASGEPGLAGQETQYF
- 15 - TRBJ2-3 TRBV2 TGTGCCAGCAGCCTCGGGGGCCTAAACACAGATACGCAGTATTTT CASSLGGLNTDTQYF
TRBD1 17 many TRBJ2-7 TRBV5-1 TGCGCCAGCAGCTATCGATGGACAGGTCAGAACTCCTACGAGCAGTACTTC CASSYRWTGQNSYEQYF
TRBD1 13 - TRBJ1-3 TRBV27 TGTGCCAGCAGTATGACAGGGGAAAACACCATATATTTT CASSMTGENTIYF
- 16 - TRBJ1-5 TRBV28 TGTGCCAGCAGTTTAACGGACCAGTATAGCAATCAGCCCCAGCATTTT CASSLTDQYSNQPQHF
TRBD2 14 many TRBJ2-7 TRBV6-5 TGTGCCAGCAGCCGGGGACTAGCAACCTACGAGCAGTACTTC CASSRGLATYEQYF
- 13 few TRBJ2-1 TRBV20-1 TGCAGTGCTAGGGCGGGTCGTTCGAATGAGCAGTTCTTC CSARAGRSNEQFF
- 16 - TRBJ2-7 TRBV5-1 TGCGCCAGCAGCTTGGCGCCGGACACAAGCTCCTACGAGCAGTACTTC CASSLAPDTSSYEQYF
- 14 - TRBJ2-7 TRBV6-5 TGTGCCAGCAGTTACTCGGGGGTAGGGTACGAGCAGTACTTC CASSYSGVGYEQYF
- 13 - TRBJ2-7 TRBV15 TGTGCCACCAGCCTACAGGAGGGGAACGAGCAGTACTTC CATSLQEGNEQYF
- 17 few TRBJ2-7 TRBV28 TGTGCCAGCAGTTTACACCGACCAACCCTCGCCCTCGTCGAGCAGTACTTC CASSLHRPTLALVEQYF
- 15 - TRBJ1-6 TRBV29-1 TGCAGCGTTCGATTCCAGCCTGGATATAATTCACCCCTCCACTTT CSVRFQPGYNSPLHF
- 14 few TRBJ1-3 TRBV20-1 TGCAGTGCTAGCACTATCGGCTCTGGAAACACCATATATTTT CSASTIGSGNTIYF
- 12 - TRBJ2-1 TRBV3-1 TGTGCCAGCAGCCGGGACTACAATGAGCAGTTCTTC CASSRDYNEQFF
TRBD2 16 few TRBJ2-3 TRBV3-1 TGTGCCAGCAGCCAAGGGCTAGCGGGACCCGCGGATACGCAGTATTTT CASSQGLAGPADTQYF
- 16 - TRBJ1-2 TRBV27 TGTGCCAGCACCTCCCTTCGGGCAGCAATTAACTATGGCTACACCTTC CASTSLRAAINYGYTF
- 13 few TRBJ2-1 TRBV3-1 TGTGCCAGCAGCACCCTGGCCGAAAATGAGCAGTTCTTC CASSTLAENEQFF
TRBD1 17 few TRBJ1-2 TRBV6-5 TGTGCCAGCAGTTACTCAGTTATCGGGACAGGGGATGAGGGCTACACCTTC CASSYSVIGTGDEGYTF
- 15 few TRBJ2-7 TRBV10-2 TGCGCCAGCAGTGAGGCGTCGGCAGGGAGGTACGAGCAGTACTTC CASSEASAGRYEQYF
TRBD1 14 few TRBJ2-7 TRBV5-1 TGCGCCAGCAGCTGGGAAGGACAGGGAGGTGAGCAGTACTTC CASSWEGQGGEQYF
- 16 - TRBJ1-1 TRBV7-9 TGTGCCAGCAGCTCCGTCAAGGGGGGTTTGTACACTGAAGCTTTCTTT CASSSVKGGLYTEAFF
TRBD1 14 once TRBJ2-1 TRBV6-1 TGTGCCAGCAAGGAGACAGGGAGCTACAATGAGCAGTTCTTC CASKETGSYNEQFF
TRBD1 14 few TRBJ2-5 TRBV4-1 TGCGCCAGCAGCCACACGACAGGGACGGAGACCCAGTACTTC CASSHTTGTETQYF
TRBD1 15 many TRBJ1-1 TRBV4-1 TGCGCCAGCAGGGATCACAGGGGAAGGCTCACTGAAGCTTTCTTT CASRDHRGRLTEAFF
TRBD1 16 few TRBJ2-2 TRBV7-3 TGTGCCAGCAGCTTAATTGGACAGGGTCGCACCGGGGAGCTGTTTTTT CASSLIGQGRTGELFF
- 15 - TRBJ1-6 TRBV12-3/TRBV12-4 TGTGCCAGCAGTTTCCGGGACCACATAATTCAACCCCTCCACTTT CASSFRDHIIQPLHF
TRBD2 16 - TRBJ2-5 TRBV15 TGTGCCACCAGCAGAGGGTCAGCGGGGATCCAAGAGACCCAGTACTTC CATSRGSAGIQETQYF
- 12 many TRBJ2-3 TRBV18 TGTGCCAGCAGCCCTAGCACAGATACGCAGTATTTT CASSPSTDTQYF
- 14 many TRBJ2-1 TRBV18 TGTGCCAGCTCACCATCCCGCGGTGGCAATGAGCAGTTCTTC CASSPSRGGNEQFF
TRBD1 15 many TRBJ1-1 TRBV19 TGTGCCAGTACCCACAGGGGTGACGTGAACACTGAAGCTTTCTTT CASTHRGDVNTEAFF
TRBD1 15 few TRBJ1-2 TRBV7-9 TGTGCCAGCAGCCCAGGCTCAGGGGGCGCGGTTGGCTACACCTTC CASSPGSGGAVGYTF
- 15 few TRBJ2-1 TRBV5-4 TGTGCCAGCAGTCTAACGGGACCCAACTACAATGAGCAGTTCTTC CASSLTGPNYNEQFF
- 13 - TRBJ1-5 TRBV6-1 TGTGCCAGCATGGTGTCAGGGGATCAGCCCCAGCATTTT CASMVSGDQPQHF
- 11 few TRBJ2-1 TRBV3-1 TGTGCCAGCAGCCAAGCAGAGTGGAAGTTCTTC CASSQAEWKFF